This T cell receptor (beta chain) stems from a study of a mutant IDH1 vaccine in newly diagnosed glioma. Study-level information: Radiotherapy, temozolomide, or both had been given previously, and both were given to most.

Trimming removed 5 bases at V and 3 bases at J, with 12 bases between. The germline CDR1 and CDR2 sequences are SGHAT and FQNNGV. This CDR3 spans 14 amino acids. Study-wide findings and caveats: Any relationship between pseudoprogression and changes in top peripheral T cell clonotypes seemed absent.

As to time point: week 47, end of study. Every vaccine dose comprised 300 ug of mutant IDH1 20-mer peptide plus topical imiquimod. The study enrolled donors with new WHO grade 3 or 4 IDH1-mutant, ATRX-lost astrocytomas. As regards this clone: No antigen is known for it.

Assay: immunoSEQ multiplex PCR; the TCRdb copy retains only in-frame clones and omits some. This sample has roughly 56,000 clones, with approximately 76% found just once. The sample consisted of PBMCs, taken from a glioma patient whose treatment included an IDH1 peptide vaccine. The chain couples TRBV11-2 to TRBJ2-3, with D tentatively TRBD1 or TRBD2 (5 bases each). This receptor was obtained from a woman in her 40s with glioma. Some clones in this sample may be carry-over from other donors' samples. CDR3 loop: CASSPRGQTDTQYF. In nucleotides, the CDR3 is TGTGCCAGCAGCCCTCGGGGCCAGACAGATACGCAGTATTTT. Full variable domain (outside the CDR3, taken from reference TRBV11-2 and TRBJ2-3): EAGVAQSPRYKIIEKRQSVAFWCNPISGHATLYWYQQILGQGPKLLIQFQNNGVVDDSQLPKDRFSAERLKGVDSTLKIQPAKLEDSAVYLCASSPRGQTDTQYFGPGTRLTVL.